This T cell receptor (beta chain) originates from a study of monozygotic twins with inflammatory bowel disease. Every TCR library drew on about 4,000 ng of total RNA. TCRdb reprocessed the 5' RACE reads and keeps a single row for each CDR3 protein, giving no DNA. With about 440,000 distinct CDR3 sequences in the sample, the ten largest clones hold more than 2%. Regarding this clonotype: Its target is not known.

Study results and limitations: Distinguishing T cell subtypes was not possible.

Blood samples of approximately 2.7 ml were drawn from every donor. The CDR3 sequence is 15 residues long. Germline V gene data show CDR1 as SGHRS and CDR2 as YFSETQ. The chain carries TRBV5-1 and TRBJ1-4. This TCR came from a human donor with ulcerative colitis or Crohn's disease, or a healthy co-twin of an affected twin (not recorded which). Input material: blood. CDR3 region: CASSLERATNEKLFF. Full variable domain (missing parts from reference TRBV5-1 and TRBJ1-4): KAGVTQTPRYLIKTRGQQVTLSCSPISGHRSVSWYQQTPGQGLQFLFEYFSETQRNKGNFPGRFSGRQFSNSRSEMNVSTLELGDSALYLCASSLERATNEKLFFGSGTQLSVL.